The present T cell receptor (beta chain) was sequenced within a study of cytomegalovirus exposure and HLA in healthy donors. On the study more broadly: HLA-typed donors were the source of some 80 million unique TCRs, which an early data release held.

Primers included in the PCR were 60 Vbeta and 13 Jbeta primers. Sequencing was performed with immunoSEQ multiplex PCR; in TCRdb, only in-frame clones are kept and a portion is missing. Here the sample spans approximately 140,000 clones, roughly 83% being singletons. CDR1 and CDR2 from the germline V gene are KGHSH and LQKENI. The CDR3 is 13 residues long. V gave up 3 bases and J gave up 6 bases, with 9 bases separating them. Sequencing was done on a sample of PBMCs. J is TRBJ2-1 and V is TRBV18; D ambiguous. This receptor was obtained from a man between 40 and 49 years old in good health and CMV-seropositive. In DNA, the CDR3 is TGTGCCAGCTCACCGATGCGCGGCAATGAGCAGTTCTTC. It codes for CASSPMRGNEQFF.